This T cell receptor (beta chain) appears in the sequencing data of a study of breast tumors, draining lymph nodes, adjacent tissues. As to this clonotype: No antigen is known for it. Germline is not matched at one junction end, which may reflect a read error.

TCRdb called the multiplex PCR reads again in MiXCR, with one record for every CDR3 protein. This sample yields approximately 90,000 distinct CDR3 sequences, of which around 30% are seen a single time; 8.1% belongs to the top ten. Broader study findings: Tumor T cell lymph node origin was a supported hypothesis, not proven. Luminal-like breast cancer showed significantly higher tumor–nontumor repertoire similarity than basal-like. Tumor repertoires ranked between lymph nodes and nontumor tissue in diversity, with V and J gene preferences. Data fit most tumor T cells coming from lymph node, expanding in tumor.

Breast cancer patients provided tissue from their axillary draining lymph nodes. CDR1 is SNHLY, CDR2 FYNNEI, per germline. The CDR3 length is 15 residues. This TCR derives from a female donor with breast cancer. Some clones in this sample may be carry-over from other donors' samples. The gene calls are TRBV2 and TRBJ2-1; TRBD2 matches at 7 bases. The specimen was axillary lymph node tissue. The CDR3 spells CASGDEAGSYKEQFF. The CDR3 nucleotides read TGTGCCAGCGGTGATGAAGCGGGGAGCTACAAGGAGCAGTTCTTC.